Each of the 27 T cell receptor beta chains below was sequenced from the same sample in a study of cytomegalovirus exposure and HLA in healthy donors. With 60 Vbeta and 13 Jbeta primers, the PCR was carried out. Profiling relied on immunoSEQ multiplex PCR, and the TCRdb table lists in-frame clones only, not all of them. The data contain approximately 65,000 clones, roughly two thirds of them singletons. The specimen was PBMCs. The receptors derive from a man between 35 and 55 years old in good health and CMV-seropositive.

The sample holds a few counts of this clone. The chain recombines TRBV18 with TRBJ1-6; possible D gene TRBD1, 6 bases. Per the germline V gene, CDR1 is KGHSH and CDR2 is LQKENI. The CDR3 is 15 residues long. V lost 5 bases, J lost 9 bases, and 17 bases lay in between. The CDR3 coding sequence is TGTGCCAGCTCAGAAACCGGGACAAGTATTTCACCCCTCCACTTT. This gives the protein CASSETGTSISPLHF.

V gene TRBV7-6 combines with J gene TRBJ1-1; perhaps TRBD1 as D (6 bases). The CDR3 has 16 amino acids. V lost 1 base and J 7 bases, leaving 19 bases between the germline ends. Germline V gene data show CDR1 as SGHVS and CDR2 as FNYEAQ. The chain's CDR3 is CASSLGNGGGGREAFF. As DNA, the CDR3 is TGTGCCAGCAGCTTAGGAAACGGGGGGGGCGGACGTGAAGCTTTCTTT.

The table lists this clone with a few counts. This CDR3 is CASSLVAGAGEAFF. The CDR3, as DNA: TGTGCCAGCAGCTTAGTGGCAGGGGCGGGTGAAGCTTTCTTT. The rearrangement uses TRBV11-3 and TRBJ1-1; D might be TRBD1 (6 bases). CDR1 is SGHNT, CDR2 YENEEA, per germline. This CDR3 is 14 amino acids long. The germline V and J ends were trimmed by 1 base and 7 bases, with 13 bases remaining between them.

This clone was seen a few times. The rearrangement joins TRBV19 to TRBJ1-1, with D uncertain. With 11 bases removed from V and 1 base from J, the gap between germline ends came to 14 bases. Germline V lookup: CDR1 LNHDA, CDR2 SQIVND (reference sequence). The CDR3 is 13 amino acids. Here the CDR3 DNA reads TGTGCCCTCCGAGGGCCCGCGAACACTGAAGCTTTCTTT. Encoded protein: CALRGPANTEAFF.

This clone has more than one count but fewer than ten. J is TRBJ2-7 and V is TRBV30; 13 bases map to TRBD2. This CDR3 spans 17 amino acids. With 3 bases clipped from V and 2 bases from J, the junction kept 10 bases outside the gene matches. From germline, CDR1 is GTSNPN and CDR2 SVGIG (reference sequence). Here the CDR3 reads CAWRPGLAGDGAYEQYF. The CDR3 nucleotides read TGTGCCTGGAGGCCCGGACTAGCGGGAGATGGAGCCTACGAGCAGTACTTC.

CDR3 loop: CASSKARFRTEAFF. In DNA form, the CDR3 reads TGTGCCAGCAGCAAAGCGCGTTTCAGGACTGAAGCTTTCTTT. The rearrangement links TRBV21-1 to TRBJ1-1; the tabulated D call, TRBD1, remains unverified against the DNA. TRBV21-1 is deemed a pseudogene. The CDR3 extends over 14 amino acids.

The chain links TRBV18 to TRBJ1-2; no clear D. V lost 0 bases to trimming and J lost 5 bases, with 7 bases between them. Looked up from germline, CDR1 is KGHSH and CDR2 is LQKENI. The CDR3 has 13 residues. In DNA form, the CDR3 reads TGTGCCAGCTCACCACCCTCTAGGTATGGCTACACCTTC. Protein sequence: CASSPPSRYGYTF.

The chain carries TRBV5-5 and TRBJ2-7; 8 bases are a match to TRBD1. Germline V gene sequence: CDR1 SGHKS, CDR2 YYEKEE (reference sequence). The V segment lost 6 bases and the J segment 5 bases; nucleotides outside the gene matches: 10. The CDR3 is made up of 14 amino acids. Here the CDR3 DNA reads TGTGCCAGCACCAAGCAGGGGGCGGGAAACGAGCAGTACTTC. Amino acid sequence: CASTKQGAGNEQYF.

This clone was detected only a few times. The chain has TRBV19 and TRBJ1-1; 8 bases are shared with TRBD1. This CDR3 is built from 14 residues. CDR1 is LNHDA, CDR2 SQIVND, per germline (reference sequence). Losses at the gene ends were 6 bases for V and 3 bases for J; bases not matched to a gene: 6. CDR3 nucleotide sequence: TGTGCCAGTAGATTGGGACAGGCCCACACTGAAGCTTTCTTT. Translating it yields CASRLGQAHTEAFF.

This chain connects TRBV5-1 to TRBJ2-7, with TRBD2 matching over 8 bases. With V trimmed by 2 bases and J by 4 bases, 5 bases remained unmatched. The CDR3 covers 14 residues. Germline CDR1 reads SGHRS; CDR2 reads YFSETQ. CDR3 DNA: TGCGCCAGCAGCTTCATAGCGGGGACTTACGAGCAGTACTTC. As protein: CASSFIAGTYEQYF.

The chain recombines TRBV19 with TRBJ2-1; 7 bases are a match to TRBD2. Germline CDR1 and CDR2: LNHDA and SQIVND (reference sequence). This CDR3 is 13 amino acids long. The V gene end was trimmed by 7 bases and the J gene end by 5 bases; junction bases not matched to a gene: 5. CDR3 amino acids: CASMERGDNEQFF. In DNA, the CDR3 is TGTGCCAGTATGGAGCGGGGAGACAATGAGCAGTTCTTC.

The rearrangement uses TRBV19 and TRBJ2-7; D is uncertain. The V end was cut by 3 bases, the J end by 6 bases, with 9 bases between. The CDR3 is 12 amino acids. Germline CDR1 is LNHDA and CDR2 is SQIVND (reference sequence). In nucleotides, the CDR3 is TGTGCCAGTAGTATTTCAGGCGCCGAGCAGTACTTC. Translating gives CASSISGAEQYF.

Only a few counts were recorded for this clone. V is TRBV6-5 and J is TRBJ2-7; TRBD2 matches 8 bases. Per germline, CDR1 MNHEY and CDR2 SVGAGI. This CDR3 comprises 15 residues. V shed 7 bases, J shed 3 bases, and the junction held 11 bases outside the gene matches. In DNA, the CDR3 is TGTGCCAGCACGGTGGGCCTAGCGGGCAGCTACGAGCAGTACTTC. The encoded protein is CASTVGLAGSYEQYF.

This chain connects TRBV28 to TRBJ2-4, with a tentative D call TRBD1 (6 bases). The CDR3 spans 13 residues. Per germline, CDR1 MDHEN and CDR2 SYDVKM. Between the trimmed V and J ends, which lost 6 bases and 7 bases, there was a span of 13 bases. CDR3 sequence (DNA): TGTGCCAGCAGCCCCGGACAGCTCAACATTCAGTACTTC. Its translation is CASSPGQLNIQYF.

This chain links TRBV30 with TRBJ1-2; 8 positions match TRBD1. Germline CDR1 and CDR2: GTSNPN and SVGIG (reference sequence). V was clipped by 2 bases and J by 8 bases; unmatched bases: 4. The CDR3 covers 12 residues. The CDR3 reads CAWSSPGGGYTF. DNA of the CDR3: TGTGCCTGGAGTAGTCCAGGGGGCGGCTACACCTTC.

This clone appeared a few times. At one end the junction does not follow the germline gene, possibly because of a read error. The chain links TRBV7-9 to TRBJ1-5, with D possibly matching TRBD1 (6 bases). Germline V lookup: CDR1 SEHNR, CDR2 FQNEAQ (reference sequence). The CDR3 is made up of 12 amino acids. CDR3 nucleotide sequence: TGTTCCAGCAGCATGACAGGTCAGCCCCAGCATTTT. Translated, it gives CSSSMTGQPQHF. Based on the CDR3 plus reference TRBV7-9 and TRBJ1-5, the full variable domain is DTGVSQNPRHKITKRGQNVTFRCDPISEHNRLYWYRQTLGQGPEFLTYFQNEAQLEKSRLLSDRFSAERPKGSFSTLEIQRTEQGDSAMYLCSSSMTGQPQHFGDGTRLSIL.

The chain carries TRBV9 and TRBJ2-7; D is possibly TRBD2 (6 bases). The CDR3 spans 14 residues. Trimming left V 0 bases short and J 3 bases short, with 10 bases between. Germline V gene sequence: CDR1 SGDLS, CDR2 YYNGEE. The CDR3 coding sequence is TGTGCCAGCAGCGTAGCGGAGGGACGCTACGAGCAGTACTTC. Protein product: CASSVAEGRYEQYF.

The V gene is TRBV6-5, the J gene TRBJ1-2; D not certain. CDR1 and CDR2 from the germline V gene are MNHEY and SVGAGI. With 4 bases removed from V and 4 bases from J, the gap between germline ends came to 10 bases. This CDR3 has 13 amino acids. CDR3 sequence reads: CASSSPTFYGYTF. The CDR3 nucleotides read TGTGCCAGCAGTTCCCCTACCTTCTATGGCTACACCTTC.

This clone has just one count. J is TRBJ2-1 and V is TRBV6-5, with 8 bases aligning to TRBD2. Losses at the gene ends were 2 bases for V and 6 bases for J; bases not matched to a gene: 6. In germline, CDR1 is MNHEY, CDR2 SVGAGI. CDR3 size: 15 residues. CDR3 in amino acids: CASSYELAVSNEQFF. DNA for the CDR3: TGTGCCAGCAGTTACGAACTAGCGGTCAGCAATGAGCAGTTCTTC.

This clone came up a few times. This chain uses TRBV21-1 with TRBJ1-5; TRBD1, the table's D call, lacks a check against the DNA. TRBV21-1 is a pseudogene locus. This CDR3 is 16 amino acids long. CDR3: CATPRRDRGGNQPQHF. CDR3 nucleotides: TGTGCCACCCCGAGAAGGGACAGGGGCGGTAATCAGCCCCAGCATTTT.

The chain uses TRBV30 and TRBJ2-5; D possibly corresponds to TRBD1 (6 bases). V shed 3 bases and J shed 0 bases, with 8 bases lying between them. Germline values: CDR1 GTSNPN, CDR2 SVGIG (reference sequence). This CDR3 has 13 residues. The DNA for the CDR3 is TGTGCCTGGAGCCGGGACAACCAAGAGACCCAGTACTTC. Its translation is CAWSRDNQETQYF.

The genes are TRBV10-3 and TRBJ2-5; D ambiguous. The CDR3 consists of 14 residues. The V gene lost 3 bases and the J gene lost 3 bases, with 11 bases spanning the gap. CDR1 is ENHRY, CDR2 SYGVKD, per germline. Written as DNA, the CDR3 is TGTGCCATCAGTGATAGCAACGTGGAAGAGACCCAGTACTTC. Its protein is CAISDSNVEETQYF.

This clone showed up just a few times. DNA for the CDR3: TGTGCCAGCAGCCAAGACCAGGGAGGGACTCATTCACCCCTCCACTTT. Its protein is CASSQDQGGTHSPLHF. The genes are TRBV4-2 and TRBJ1-6, with a weak D call TRBD1 (5 bases). Trimming removed 0 bases from V and 8 bases from J, with 14 bases in between. This CDR3 has 16 residues. Germline CDR1 and CDR2: LGHNA and YNFKEQ.

This clone came up a few times. The chain combines TRBV7-2 with TRBJ2-2; perhaps TRBD2 as D (6 bases). V shed 6 bases and J shed 2 bases, with 13 bases lying between them. CDR1 is SGHTA, CDR2 FQGNSA, per germline. This CDR3 is built from 15 residues. The CDR3 region is CASRRRETNTGELFF. DNA of the CDR3: TGTGCCAGCAGACGACGGGAGACTAACACCGGGGAGCTGTTTTTT.

The chain links TRBV16 to TRBJ2-1, with 10 positions matching TRBD1. This CDR3 is 15 amino acids long. The V and J ends lost 1 base and 5 bases, in that order; junction bases with no gene match: 2. CDR1 KGHSY and CDR2 FQNENV come from the germline V gene. The CDR3 DNA is TGTGCCAGCAGCCAATGGGGGACAGGGGACAATGAGCAGTTCTTC. This translates into CASSQWGTGDNEQFF.

To note about this clone: Germline and junction disagree at one end, which may indicate a read error. The chain links TRBV7-9 to TRBJ2-7, with TRBD1 matching 11 bases. CDR1 and CDR2 (germline): SEHNR, FQNEAQ (reference sequence). This CDR3 is 14 amino acids long. The CDR3 protein is CSSSRGTGGYEQYF. DNA of the CDR3: TGTTCCAGCAGTAGAGGGACAGGGGGGTACGAGCAGTACTTC.

This chain joins TRBV7-6 and TRBJ2-5; D is unresolved. The CDR3 runs 14 residues. Germline V gene lookup returns CDR1 SGHVS and CDR2 FNYEAQ. The V end lost 4 bases, the J end lost 6 bases, and 15 bases lay between the germline ends. The CDR3 spells CASSSPPGRKTQYF. CDR3 nucleotide sequence: TGTGCCAGCAGCTCACCACCCGGCAGGAAGACCCAGTACTTC. The full variable domain, rest sourced from reference TRBV7-6 and TRBJ2-5, is GAGVSQSPRYKVTKRGQDVALRCDPISGHVSLYWYRQALGQGPEFLTYFNYEAQQDKSGLPNDRFSAERPEGSISTLTIQRTEQRDSAMYRCASSSPPGRKTQYFGPGTRLLVL.